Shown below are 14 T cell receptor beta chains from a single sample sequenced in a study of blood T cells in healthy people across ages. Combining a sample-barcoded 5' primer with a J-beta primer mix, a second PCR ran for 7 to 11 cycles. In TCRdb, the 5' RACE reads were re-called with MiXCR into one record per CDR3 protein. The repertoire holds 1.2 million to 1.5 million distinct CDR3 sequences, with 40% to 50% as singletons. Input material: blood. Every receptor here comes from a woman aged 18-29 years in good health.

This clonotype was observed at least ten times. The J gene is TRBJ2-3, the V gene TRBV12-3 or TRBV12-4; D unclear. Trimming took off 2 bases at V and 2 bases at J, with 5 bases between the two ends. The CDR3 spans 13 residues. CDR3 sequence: CASSLRPTDTQYF. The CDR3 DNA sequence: TGTGCCAGCAGTTTAAGGCCCACAGATACGCAGTATTTT.

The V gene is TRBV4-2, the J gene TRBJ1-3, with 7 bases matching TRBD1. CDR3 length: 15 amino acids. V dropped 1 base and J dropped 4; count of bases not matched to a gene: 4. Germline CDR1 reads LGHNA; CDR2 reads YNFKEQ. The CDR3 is CASSQALGQGNTIYF. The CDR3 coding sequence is TGTGCCAGCAGCCAAGCCTTGGGACAGGGAAACACCATATATTTT.

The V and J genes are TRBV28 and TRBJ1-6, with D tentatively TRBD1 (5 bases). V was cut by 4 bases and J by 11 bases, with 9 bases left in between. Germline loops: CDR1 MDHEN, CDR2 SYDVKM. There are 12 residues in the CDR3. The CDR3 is CASSYSGTPLHF. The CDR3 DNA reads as TGTGCCAGCAGTTACTCAGGGACACCCCTCCACTTT. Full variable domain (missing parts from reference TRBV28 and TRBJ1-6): DVKVTQSSRYLVKRTGEKVFLECVQDMDHENMFWYRQDPGLGLRLIYFSYDVKMKEKGDIPEGYSVSREKKERFSLILESASTNQTSMYLCASSYSGTPLHFGNGTRLTVT.

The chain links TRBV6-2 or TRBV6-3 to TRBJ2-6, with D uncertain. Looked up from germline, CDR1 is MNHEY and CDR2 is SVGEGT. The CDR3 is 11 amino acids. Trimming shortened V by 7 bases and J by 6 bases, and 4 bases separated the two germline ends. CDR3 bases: TGTGCCAGCACCCAGGCCAACGTCCTGACTTTC. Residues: CASTQANVLTF.

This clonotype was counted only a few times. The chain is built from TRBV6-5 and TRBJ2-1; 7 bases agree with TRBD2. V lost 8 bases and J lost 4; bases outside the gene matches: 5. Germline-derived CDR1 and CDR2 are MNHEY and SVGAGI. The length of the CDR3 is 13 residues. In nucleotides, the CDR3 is TGTGCCAGCCATGGAGCGGGGTACAATGAGCAGTTCTTC. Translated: CASHGAGYNEQFF.

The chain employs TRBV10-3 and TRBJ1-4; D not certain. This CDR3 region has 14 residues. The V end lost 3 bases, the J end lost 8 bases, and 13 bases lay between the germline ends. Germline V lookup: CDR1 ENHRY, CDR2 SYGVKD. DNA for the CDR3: TGTGCCATCAGTGAATCCCCAACGATGGAAAAACTGTTTTTT. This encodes CAISESPTMEKLFF.

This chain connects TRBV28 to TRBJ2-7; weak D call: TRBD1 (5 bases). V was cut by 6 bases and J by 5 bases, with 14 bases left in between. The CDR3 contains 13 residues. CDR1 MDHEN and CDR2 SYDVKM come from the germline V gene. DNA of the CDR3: TGTGCCAGCAGCTTGACAGAGACCAACGAGCAGTACTTC. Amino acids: CASSLTETNEQYF.

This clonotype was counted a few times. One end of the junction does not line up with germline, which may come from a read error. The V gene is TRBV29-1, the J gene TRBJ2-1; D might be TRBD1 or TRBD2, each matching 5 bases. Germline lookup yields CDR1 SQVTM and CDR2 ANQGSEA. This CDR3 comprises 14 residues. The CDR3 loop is CSAEEGRKEDEQFF. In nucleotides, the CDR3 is TGCAGCGCTGAAGAGGGACGTAAAGAGGATGAGCAGTTCTTC.

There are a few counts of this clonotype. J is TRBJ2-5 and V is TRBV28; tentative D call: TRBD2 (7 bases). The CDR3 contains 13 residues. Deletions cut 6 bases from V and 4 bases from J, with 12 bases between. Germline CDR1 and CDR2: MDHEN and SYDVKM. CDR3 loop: CASRLGGAETQYF. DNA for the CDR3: TGTGCCAGCAGGCTAGGGGGGGCAGAGACCCAGTACTTC.

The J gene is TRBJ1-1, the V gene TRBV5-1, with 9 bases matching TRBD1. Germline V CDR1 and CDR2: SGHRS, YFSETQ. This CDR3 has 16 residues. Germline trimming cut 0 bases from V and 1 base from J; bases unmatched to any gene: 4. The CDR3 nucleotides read TGCGCCAGCAGCTTGGGGACAGGGGTTACGAACACTGAAGCTTTCTTT. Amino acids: CASSLGTGVTNTEAFF.

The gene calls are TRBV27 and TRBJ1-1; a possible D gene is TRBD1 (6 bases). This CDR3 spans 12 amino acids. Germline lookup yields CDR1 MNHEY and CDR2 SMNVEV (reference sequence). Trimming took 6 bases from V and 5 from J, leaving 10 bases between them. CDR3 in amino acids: CASRTQGTEAFF. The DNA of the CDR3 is TGTGCCAGCAGGACCCAGGGGACTGAAGCTTTCTTT.

This CDR3 reads CASSLGDTYNQPQHF. CDR3 bases: TGCGCCAGCAGCTTGGGGGACACTTACAATCAGCCCCAGCATTTT. J is TRBJ1-5 and V is TRBV5-1; D may be TRBD1 (6 bases). The CDR3 is made up of 15 amino acids. Germline lookup yields CDR1 SGHRS and CDR2 YFSETQ. Trimming shortened V by 0 bases and J by 3 bases, and 10 bases separated the two germline ends.

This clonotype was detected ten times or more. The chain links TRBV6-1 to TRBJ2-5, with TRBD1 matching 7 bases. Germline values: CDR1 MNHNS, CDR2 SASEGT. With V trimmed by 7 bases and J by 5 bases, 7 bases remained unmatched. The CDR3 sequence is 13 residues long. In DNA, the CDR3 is TGTGCCAGCACTCGACAGGGAAGGGAGACCCAGTACTTC. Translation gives CASTRQGRETQYF.

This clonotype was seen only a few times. CDR3 DNA sequence: TGTGCCAGCACCCTAATCGATGGTTCACCCCTCCACTTT. Amino acids: CASTLIDGSPLHF. V usage is TRBV7-9 and J usage is TRBJ1-6; D gene ambiguous. V lost 7 bases and J 9 bases, leaving 13 bases between the germline ends. CDR1 is SEHNR and CDR2 is FQNEAQ in the germline V gene (reference sequence). The CDR3 runs to 13 residues.